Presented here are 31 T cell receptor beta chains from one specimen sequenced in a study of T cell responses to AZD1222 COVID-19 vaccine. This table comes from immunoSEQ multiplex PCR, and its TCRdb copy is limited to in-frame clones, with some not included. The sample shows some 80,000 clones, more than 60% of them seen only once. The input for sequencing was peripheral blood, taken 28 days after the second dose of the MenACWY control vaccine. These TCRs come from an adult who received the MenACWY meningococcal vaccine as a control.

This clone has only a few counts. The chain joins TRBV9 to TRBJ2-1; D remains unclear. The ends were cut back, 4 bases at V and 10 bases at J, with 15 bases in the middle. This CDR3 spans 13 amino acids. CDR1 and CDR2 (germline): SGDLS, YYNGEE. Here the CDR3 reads CASSPHLPEEQFF. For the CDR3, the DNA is TGTGCCAGCAGCCCCCACCTCCCCGAGGAGCAGTTCTTC. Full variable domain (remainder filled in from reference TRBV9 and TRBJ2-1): DSGVTQTPKHLITATGQRVTLRCSPRSGDLSVYWYQQSLDQGLQFLIQYYNGEERAKGNILERFSAQQFPDLHSELNLSSLELGDSALYFCASSPHLPEEQFFGPGTRLTVL.

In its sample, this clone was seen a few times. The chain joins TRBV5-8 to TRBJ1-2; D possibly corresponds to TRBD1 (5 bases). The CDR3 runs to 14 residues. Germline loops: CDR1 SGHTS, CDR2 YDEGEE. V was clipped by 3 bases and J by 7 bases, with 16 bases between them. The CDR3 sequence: CASSSPARESGYTF. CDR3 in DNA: TGTGCCAGCAGCTCCCCCGCCAGGGAATCTGGCTACACCTTC. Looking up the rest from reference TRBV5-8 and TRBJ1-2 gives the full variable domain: EAGVTQSPTHLIKTRGQQATLRCSPISGHTSVYWYQQALGLGLQFLLWYDEGEERNRGNFPPRFSGRQFPNYSSELNVNALELEDSALYLCASSSPARESGYTFGSGTRLTVV.

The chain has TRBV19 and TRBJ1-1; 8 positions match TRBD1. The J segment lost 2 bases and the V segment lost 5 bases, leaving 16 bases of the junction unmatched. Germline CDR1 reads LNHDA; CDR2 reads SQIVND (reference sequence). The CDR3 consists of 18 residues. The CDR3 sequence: CASSSQWTGMGTNTEAFF. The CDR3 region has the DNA TGTGCCAGTAGTTCCCAATGGACAGGGATGGGGACAAACACTGAAGCTTTCTTT.

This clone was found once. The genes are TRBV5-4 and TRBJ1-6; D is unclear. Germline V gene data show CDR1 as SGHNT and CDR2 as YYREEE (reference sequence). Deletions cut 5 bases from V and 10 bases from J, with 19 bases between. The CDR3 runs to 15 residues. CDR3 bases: TGTGCCAGCAGTTTTGGACCCGGCGCCGACTCACCCCTCCACTTT. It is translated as CASSFGPGADSPLHF.

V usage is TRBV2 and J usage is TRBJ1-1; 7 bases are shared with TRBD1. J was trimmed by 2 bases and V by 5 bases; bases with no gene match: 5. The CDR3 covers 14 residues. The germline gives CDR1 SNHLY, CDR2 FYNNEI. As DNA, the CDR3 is TGTGCCAGCAGTCCGGACAGGAAAAACACTGAAGCTTTCTTT. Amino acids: CASSPDRKNTEAFF.

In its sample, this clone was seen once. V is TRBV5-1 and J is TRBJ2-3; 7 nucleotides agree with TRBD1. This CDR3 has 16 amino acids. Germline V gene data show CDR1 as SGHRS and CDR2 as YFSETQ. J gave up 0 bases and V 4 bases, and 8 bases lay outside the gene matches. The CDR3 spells CASSPRQGASTDTQYF. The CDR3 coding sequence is TGCGCCAGCAGCCCCCGACAGGGTGCTAGCACAGATACGCAGTATTTT.

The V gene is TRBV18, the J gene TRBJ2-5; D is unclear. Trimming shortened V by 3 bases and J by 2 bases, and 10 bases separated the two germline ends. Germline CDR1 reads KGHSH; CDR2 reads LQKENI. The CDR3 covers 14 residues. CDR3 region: CASSPVGRQETQYF. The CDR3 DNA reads TGTGCCAGCTCACCGGTGGGTCGTCAAGAGACCCAGTACTTC.

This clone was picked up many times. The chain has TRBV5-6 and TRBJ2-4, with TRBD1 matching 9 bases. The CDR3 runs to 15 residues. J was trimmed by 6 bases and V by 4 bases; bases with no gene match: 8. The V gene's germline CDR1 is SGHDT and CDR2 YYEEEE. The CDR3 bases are TGTGCCAGCAGCCTGATTGGGACAGGGAGAAACATTCAGTACTTC. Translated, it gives CASSLIGTGRNIQYF.

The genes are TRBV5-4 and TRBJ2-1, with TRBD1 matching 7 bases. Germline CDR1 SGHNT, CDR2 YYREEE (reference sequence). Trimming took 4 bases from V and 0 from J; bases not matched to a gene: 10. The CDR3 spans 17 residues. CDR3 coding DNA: TGTGCCAGCAGCCCAACAAGGGGGACAGTCTCCTACAATGAGCAGTTCTTC. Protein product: CASSPTRGTVSYNEQFF.

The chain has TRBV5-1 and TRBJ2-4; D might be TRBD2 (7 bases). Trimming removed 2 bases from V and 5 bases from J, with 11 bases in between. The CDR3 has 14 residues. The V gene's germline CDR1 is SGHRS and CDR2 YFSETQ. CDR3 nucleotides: TGCGCCAGCAGCTTCACAGGGAGGGAAAACATTCAGTACTTC. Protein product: CASSFTGRENIQYF.

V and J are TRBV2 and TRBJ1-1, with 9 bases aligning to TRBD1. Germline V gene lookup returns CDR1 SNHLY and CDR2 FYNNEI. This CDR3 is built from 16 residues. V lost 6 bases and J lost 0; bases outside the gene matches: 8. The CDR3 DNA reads TGTGCCAGCAGGAGCCGGGACAGGGCTATGAACACTGAAGCTTTCTTT. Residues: CASRSRDRAMNTEAFF.

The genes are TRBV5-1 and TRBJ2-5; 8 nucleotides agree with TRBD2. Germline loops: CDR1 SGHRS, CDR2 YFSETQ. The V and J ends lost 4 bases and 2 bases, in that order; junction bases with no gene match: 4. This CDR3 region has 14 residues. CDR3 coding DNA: TGCGCCAGCAGCACGGGACTAGGGCAAGAGACCCAGTACTTC. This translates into CASSTGLGQETQYF.

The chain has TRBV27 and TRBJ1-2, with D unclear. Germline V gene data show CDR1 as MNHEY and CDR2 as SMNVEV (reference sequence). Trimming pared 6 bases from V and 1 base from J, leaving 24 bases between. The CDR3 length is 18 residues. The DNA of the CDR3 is TGTGCCAGCAGCCCCGTAAGCCAAATTATAGGGAGTAACTATGGCTACACCTTC. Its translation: CASSPVSQIIGSNYGYTF.

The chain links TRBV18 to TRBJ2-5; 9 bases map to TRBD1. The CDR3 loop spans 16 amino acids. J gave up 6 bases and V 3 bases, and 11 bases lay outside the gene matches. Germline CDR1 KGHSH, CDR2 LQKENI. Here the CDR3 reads CASSPPDRGSVQTQYF. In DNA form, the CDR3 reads TGTGCCAGCTCACCTCCAGACAGGGGGTCCGTTCAGACCCAGTACTTC.

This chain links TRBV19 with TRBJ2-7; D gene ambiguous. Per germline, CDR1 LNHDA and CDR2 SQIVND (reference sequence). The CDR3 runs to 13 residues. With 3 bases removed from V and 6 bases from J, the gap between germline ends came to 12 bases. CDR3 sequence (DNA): TGTGCCAGTAGTATTACACGTCGTGGCGAGCAGTACTTC. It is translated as CASSITRRGEQYF.

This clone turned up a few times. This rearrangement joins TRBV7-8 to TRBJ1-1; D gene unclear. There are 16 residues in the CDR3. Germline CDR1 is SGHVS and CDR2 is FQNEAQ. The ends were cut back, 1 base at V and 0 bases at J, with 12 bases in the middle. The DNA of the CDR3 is TGTGCCAGCAGCTTAGTACGAGTACCGATGAACACTGAAGCTTTCTTT. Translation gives CASSLVRVPMNTEAFF.

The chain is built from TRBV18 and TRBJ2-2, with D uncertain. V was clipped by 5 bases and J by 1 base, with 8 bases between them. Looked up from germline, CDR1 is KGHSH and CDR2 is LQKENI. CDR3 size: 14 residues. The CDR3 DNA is TGTGCCAGCTCAAGCCCGTTGAACACCGGGGAGCTGTTTTTT. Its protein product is CASSSPLNTGELFF. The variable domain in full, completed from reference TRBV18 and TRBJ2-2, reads NAGVMQNPRHLVRRRGQEARLRCSPMKGHSHVYWYRQLPEEGLKFMVYLQKENIIDESGMPKERFSAEFPKEGPSILRIQQVVRGDSAAYFCASSSPLNTGELFFGEGSRLTVL.

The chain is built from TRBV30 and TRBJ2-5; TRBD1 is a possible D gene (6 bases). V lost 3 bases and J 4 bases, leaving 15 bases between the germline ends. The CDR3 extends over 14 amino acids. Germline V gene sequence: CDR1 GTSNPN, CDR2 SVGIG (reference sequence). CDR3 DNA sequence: TGTGCCTGGAGCGCGGACAGCCTTAGAGAGACCCAGTACTTC. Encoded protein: CAWSADSLRETQYF.

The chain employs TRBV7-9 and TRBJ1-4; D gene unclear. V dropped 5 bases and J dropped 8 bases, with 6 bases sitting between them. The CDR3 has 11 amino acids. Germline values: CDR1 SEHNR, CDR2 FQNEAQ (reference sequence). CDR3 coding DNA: TGTGCCAGCAGCCCCGGCGAAAAACTGTTTTTT. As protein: CASSPGEKLFF.

CDR3: CASSHSYANYGYTF. CDR3 DNA sequence: TGTGCCAGCAGTCACAGCTACGCTAACTATGGCTACACCTTC. The J gene is TRBJ1-2, the V gene TRBV7-2; D is undetermined. V gave up 6 bases and J gave up 0 bases, with 11 bases separating them. This CDR3 contains 14 residues. The germline gives CDR1 SGHTA, CDR2 FQGNSA.

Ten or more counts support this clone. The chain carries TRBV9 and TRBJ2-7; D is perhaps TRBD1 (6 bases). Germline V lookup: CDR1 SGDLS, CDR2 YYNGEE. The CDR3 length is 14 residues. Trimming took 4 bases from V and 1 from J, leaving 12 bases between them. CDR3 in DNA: TGTGCCAGCAGCATGGGGGCGGCATCCTACGAGCAGTACTTC. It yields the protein CASSMGAASYEQYF.

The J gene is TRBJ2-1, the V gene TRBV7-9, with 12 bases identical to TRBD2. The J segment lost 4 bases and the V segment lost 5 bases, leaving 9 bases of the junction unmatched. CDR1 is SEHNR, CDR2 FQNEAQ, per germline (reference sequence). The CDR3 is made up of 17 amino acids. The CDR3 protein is CASSHKALAGGYNEQFF. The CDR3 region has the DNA TGTGCCAGCAGCCATAAGGCCCTAGCGGGAGGGTACAATGAGCAGTTCTTC.

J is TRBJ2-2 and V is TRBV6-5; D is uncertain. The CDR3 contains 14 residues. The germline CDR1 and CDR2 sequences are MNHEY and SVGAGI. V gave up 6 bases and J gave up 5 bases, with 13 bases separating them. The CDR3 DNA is TGTGCCAGCAGAAGGACCTCCGGGACCGGGGAGCTGTTTTTT. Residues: CASRRTSGTGELFF.

The CDR3 region is CASSLTGSNQPQHF. CDR3 DNA: TGTGCCAGCAGCTTGACGGGAAGCAATCAGCCCCAGCATTTT. The V call is TRBV5-6, the J call TRBJ1-5; D is unclear. Trimming removed 1 base at V and 1 base at J, with 6 bases between. The CDR3 is made up of 14 amino acids. Per germline, CDR1 SGHDT and CDR2 YYEEEE.

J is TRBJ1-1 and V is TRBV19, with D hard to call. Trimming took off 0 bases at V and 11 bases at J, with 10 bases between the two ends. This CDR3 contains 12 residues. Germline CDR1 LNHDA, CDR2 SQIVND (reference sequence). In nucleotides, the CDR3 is TGTGCCAGTAGTATAGATTGGGGTCCGGCTTTCTTT. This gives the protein CASSIDWGPAFF.

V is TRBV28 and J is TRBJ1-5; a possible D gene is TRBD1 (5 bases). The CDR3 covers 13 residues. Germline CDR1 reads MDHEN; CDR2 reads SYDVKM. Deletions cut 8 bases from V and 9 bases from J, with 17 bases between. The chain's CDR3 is CASERDAGLPQHF. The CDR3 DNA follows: TGTGCCAGCGAGAGGGACGCAGGTTTGCCCCAGCATTTT.

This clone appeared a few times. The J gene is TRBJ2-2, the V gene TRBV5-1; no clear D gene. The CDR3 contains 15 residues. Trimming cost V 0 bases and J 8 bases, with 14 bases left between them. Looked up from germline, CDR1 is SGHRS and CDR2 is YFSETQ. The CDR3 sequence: CASSLDSPSSGELFF. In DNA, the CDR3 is TGCGCCAGCAGCTTGGACTCCCCCTCATCGGGGGAGCTGTTTTTT.

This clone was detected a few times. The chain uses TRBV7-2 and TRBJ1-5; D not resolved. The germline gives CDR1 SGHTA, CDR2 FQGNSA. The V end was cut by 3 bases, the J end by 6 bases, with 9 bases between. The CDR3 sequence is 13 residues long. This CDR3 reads CASSFYAGQPQHF. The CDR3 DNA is TGTGCCAGCAGCTTCTATGCCGGTCAGCCCCAGCATTTT. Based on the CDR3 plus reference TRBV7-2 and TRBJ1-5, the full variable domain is GAGVSQSPSNKVTEKGKDVELRCDPISGHTALYWYRQSLGQGLEFLIYFQGNSAPDKSGLPSDRFSAERTGGSVSTLTIQRTQQEDSAVYLCASSFYAGQPQHFGDGTRLSIL.

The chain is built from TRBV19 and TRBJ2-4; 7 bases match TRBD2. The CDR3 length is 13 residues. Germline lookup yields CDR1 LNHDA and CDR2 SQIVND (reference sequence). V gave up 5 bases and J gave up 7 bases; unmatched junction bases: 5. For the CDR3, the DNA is TGTGCCAGTAGTGATGGCGGGAGTAACATTCAGTACTTC. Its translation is CASSDGGSNIQYF.

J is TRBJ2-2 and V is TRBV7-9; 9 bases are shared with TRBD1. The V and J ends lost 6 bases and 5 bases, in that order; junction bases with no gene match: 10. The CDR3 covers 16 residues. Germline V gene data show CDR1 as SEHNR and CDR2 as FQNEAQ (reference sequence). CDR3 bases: TGTGCCAGCAGTCCTTGGACAGGGGCCTTAACCGGGGAGCTGTTTTTT. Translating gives CASSPWTGALTGELFF.

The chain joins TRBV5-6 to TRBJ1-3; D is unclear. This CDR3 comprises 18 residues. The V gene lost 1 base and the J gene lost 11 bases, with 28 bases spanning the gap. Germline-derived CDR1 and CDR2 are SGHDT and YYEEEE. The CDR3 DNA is TGTGCCAGCAGCTTGACGGCAGATTGGGCTGCCTCCGTGAACCCCATATATTTT. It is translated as CASSLTADWAASVNPIYF.